The rows below give T cell receptor beta chains drawn from one sample of a study of blood T cell repertoires in COVID-19. Clones were read by immunoSEQ multiplex PCR, and TCRdb kept only the in-frame ones, dropping some. The sample has hundreds of thousands of clones; approximately 89% are singletons. The sample taken for sequencing was PBMCs or T cells enriched from blood (not recorded which). The receptor source for this set is a middle-aged woman who had recovered from COVID-19. Each CDR3 is given with its conserved first and last residue. A D gene is named only where the DNA matches it firmly. Clone size is stated in some rows and not others, as once, few, many or a class when expanded.

v_call	j_call	clone_size	d_call	cdr3_aa	cdr3_nt
TRBV3-1/TRBV3-2	TRBJ2-5	-	TRBD2	CASSQTSGRAGQETQYF	TGTGCCAGCAGCCAAACTAGCGGGAGGGCCGGGCAAGAGACCCAGTACTTC
TRBV7-2	TRBJ2-1	-	TRBD1	CASSWGTGVNEQFF	TGTGCCAGCAGCTGGGGGACAGGGGTAAATGAGCAGTTCTTC
TRBV6-5	TRBJ2-1	-	TRBD1	CASMGTDRNEQFF	TGTGCCAGCATGGGGACAGATCGGAATGAGCAGTTCTTC
TRBV6-1	TRBJ2-7	once	-	CASSEGTPSYEQYF	TGTGCCAGCAGTGAGGGCACCCCTTCCTACGAGCAGTACTTC
TRBV19	TRBJ2-5	-	TRBD2	CASSPSGTAGQYF	TGTGCCAGTAGTCCCAGCGGGACGGCGGGCCAGTACTTC
TRBV2	TRBJ1-3	-	TRBD1	CASSLWTGGHSGNTIYF	TGTGCCAGCAGTCTCTGGACAGGGGGCCATTCTGGAAACACCATATATTTT
TRBV30	TRBJ2-2	few	TRBD1	CAWSGNFGTEIFTGELFF	TGTGCCTGGAGTGGAAATTTTGGGACAGAGATTTTCACCGGGGAGCTGTTTTTT
TRBV29-1	TRBJ2-7	-	TRBD1	CSARKGQGRIEQYF	TGCAGCGCCAGGAAGGGACAGGGGCGCATCGAGCAGTACTTC
TRBV6-2/TRBV6-3	TRBJ1-2	-	TRBD1	CASSRQGARGYTF	TGTGCCAGCAGTCGACAGGGGGCGCGTGGCTACACCTTC
TRBV9	TRBJ1-4	-	TRBD1	CASSVDDRGREKLFF	TGTGCCAGCAGCGTAGATGACAGGGGGCGAGAAAAACTGTTTTTT
TRBV7-2	TRBJ1-1	-	-	CASSLGVAPTEAFF	TGTGCCAGCAGCTTAGGGGTAGCCCCCACTGAAGCTTTCTTT
TRBV29-1	TRBJ1-1	-	-	CSVAVRSGTEAFF	TGCAGCGTTGCGGTTCGGAGCGGCACTGAAGCTTTCTTT
TRBV24-1	TRBJ1-2	-	-	CATSEAGLNYGYTF	TGTGCCACCAGTGAGGCGGGACTTAACTATGGCTACACCTTC
TRBV28	TRBJ2-7	-	-	CASSLGGPYEQYF	TGTGCCAGCAGTTTGGGGGGGCCTTACGAGCAGTACTTC
TRBV6-2/TRBV6-3	TRBJ2-2	-	-	CASSPASVDTGELFF	TGTGCCAGCAGTCCGGCTAGCGTGGACACCGGGGAGCTGTTTTTT
TRBV28	TRBJ1-1	-	-	CASSLGRTEAFF	TGTGCCAGCAGTTTGGGGAGGACTGAAGCTTTCTTT
TRBV5-4	TRBJ2-7	-	-	CASSLPGQYEQYF	TGTGCCAGCAGCCTACCAGGACAATACGAGCAGTACTTC
TRBV29-1	TRBJ1-2	-	-	CSVDPGYGYTF	TGCAGCGTAGACCCAGGCTATGGCTACACCTTC
TRBV12-3/TRBV12-4	TRBJ2-1	-	-	CASTSLGRNEQFF	TGTGCCAGCACCTCGTTGGGGCGAAATGAGCAGTTCTTC
TRBV4-1	TRBJ1-1	-	-	CASSQIMRRDTEAFF	TGCGCCAGCAGCCAAATAATGCGCAGGGACACTGAAGCTTTCTTT
TRBV6-5	TRBJ1-1	-	TRBD1	CATLTSDRGNTEAFF	TGTGCCACCCTTACTTCGGACAGGGGGAACACTGAAGCTTTCTTT
TRBV5-4	TRBJ2-2	-	TRBD1	CASSSAKGADGELFF	TGTGCCAGCAGCTCCGCCAAGGGGGCGGACGGGGAGCTGTTTTTT
TRBV7-9	TRBJ1-6	-	-	CASSPSGQGKSPLHF	TGTGCCAGCAGCCCCTCCGGCCAGGGGAAATCACCCCTCCACTTT
TRBV5-1	TRBJ1-1	-	-	CASSVDLRPTLRGTEAFF	TGCGCCAGCAGCGTTGATCTGCGGCCAACCCTAAGGGGCACTGAAGCTTTCTTT
TRBV28	TRBJ1-2	-	-	CASSLGRFTTGYTF	TGTGCCAGCAGTTTAGGCAGGTTTACCACGGGCTACACCTTC
TRBV7-8	TRBJ1-3	-	-	CASSLRGQVSENTIYF	TGTGCCAGCAGCTTAAGGGGCCAGGTTTCAGAAAACACCATATATTTT
TRBV11-3	TRBJ2-3	-	TRBD2	CASSPRTSGSTDTQYF	TGTGCCAGCAGCCCCCGGACTAGCGGGAGCACAGATACGCAGTATTTT
TRBV11-3	TRBJ1-2	-	TRBD1	CASSLITGDYGYTF	TGTGCCAGCAGCTTGATCACAGGGGACTATGGCTACACCTTC
TRBV11-2	TRBJ2-7	-	-	CASSPGTGAYEQYF	TGTGCCAGCAGCCCCGGGACGGGAGCCTACGAGCAGTACTTC
TRBV7-9	TRBJ2-3	once	-	CASSSYAADTQYF	TGTGCCAGCAGCTCCTACGCGGCGGATACGCAGTATTTT
TRBV18	TRBJ2-3	-	-	CASSPFTPQVTDTQYF	TGTGCCAGCTCACCATTCACCCCGCAGGTGACAGATACGCAGTATTTT
TRBV10-1	TRBJ2-2	-	-	CASSSRGDTGELFF	TGCGCCAGCAGTAGCAGGGGGGACACCGGGGAGCTGTTTTTT
TRBV11-3	TRBJ1-1	once	TRBD1	CASSLRTGNTEAFF	TGTGCCAGCAGCTTACGGACAGGGAACACTGAAGCTTTCTTT
TRBV24-1	TRBJ2-3	-	TRBD1	CATSALGTGPTDTQYF	TGTGCCACCAGTGCCCTGGGGACAGGACCCACAGATACGCAGTATTTT
TRBV18	TRBJ1-3	-	TRBD1	CASSNTPQGTGNTIYF	TGTGCCAGCTCAAATACTCCACAGGGGACGGGAAACACCATATATTTT
TRBV21-1	TRBJ2-7	-	-	CASSNPDRGSNEQYF	TGTGCCAGCAGCAACCCGGACAGGGGATCTAACGAGCAGTACTTC
TRBV21-1	TRBJ1-6	-	-	CASSKGVPGLNSPLHF	TGTGCCAGCAGCAAAGGGGTCCCGGGTTTAAATTCACCCCTCCACTTT
TRBV2	TRBJ2-7	-	TRBD1	CASSEGTGREQYF	TGTGCCAGCAGTGAGGGGACAGGGCGAGAGCAGTACTTC
TRBV28	TRBJ2-7	-	TRBD2	CASSFWSSGRGVEQYF	TGTGCCAGCAGCTTTTGGTCTAGCGGGAGAGGGGTCGAGCAGTACTTC
TRBV14	TRBJ2-4	-	-	CASSPAGENIQYF	TGTGCCAGCAGCCCCGCCGGGGAAAACATTCAGTACTTC